The entry below gives a single T cell receptor beta chain sequence along with its context. A single count supports this clone. Which antigen it targets is not known. No base quality information exists; no much larger clone differs at one position. This sample stems from a study of blood T cell repertoires in COVID-19 (dated by TCRdb to 2020 to 2022). Describing the broader study: The collaborator samples originated in the United States, Italy and Spain and spanned the acute and convalescent phases of COVID-19. The prospective study material was composed of cDNA or gDNA derived from T cells, B-cell-depleted T cells, or PBMCs. Deeply sampled blood TCRbeta repertoires from subjects exposed to, actively infected with, or recovered from COVID-19 were included in the dataset. The repertoires were made available in a free public database intended to serve as a resource for research on the immune response to SARS-CoV-2. Samples came from the ongoing ImmuneRACE study (first 160 participants) plus 1,254 subjects from 6 global collaborators. The sample metadata nearly always contained a de-identified subject ID, COVID-19 status, age in years and sex. Where available, HLA class I and class II types were obtained from metadata supplied by the sample provider rather than from assay-based typing. What the authors observed across the whole study: The amount of clinical and demographic metadata varied by source and participant and was provided uncurated.

TCRbeta CDR3 regions were amplified from genomic DNA by means of the immunoSEQ Assay, a bias-controlled multiplex PCR. The original pipeline was this. The number of nucleated cells in each sample was estimated by amplification of reference gene primers within the assay. To quantify the absolute abundance of each unique TCRbeta CDR3 rearrangement, sequence reads were collapsed and filtered. Productive Simpson clonality was computed per sample as the square root of Simpson's diversity index over productive rearrangements. This immuneACCESS table, as held by TCRdb, lists in-frame sequences with V and J called but not all clones. Of the missing ones, under half trace to an unresolved V gene in checked studies; the others have no known cause. D and trimming come from the DNA, and the V and J calls and clone size come from that table. Within this sample are about 140,000 clones, with around 90% of them counted one time only. Less than 5.5% of the sample rests with the top ten.

A distance of 7 bases separates the germline ends of V and J, which lose 4 bases and 0 bases respectively. From a lookup of the germline V gene, CDR1 and CDR2 are SGHTA and FQGNSA. The CDR3, from cysteine to phenylalanine, totals 13 residues. The retained sequence is limited to the CDR3, 39 bases, with the frame set at the first base. Whole blood was collected in K2EDTA tubes by collaborating institutions according to the institutions' own protocols. Collaborator samples were shipped for TCRbeta analysis as frozen whole blood, isolated PBMCs, or DNA extracted from either sample type. This clonotype was obtained from a human donor in a cohort sampled during active COVID-19. Sample: peripheral blood. The chain uses TRBV7-2 and TRBJ2-7; the best D guess is TRBD2, with 5 bases matching. DNA sequence: TGTGCCAGCAGCTCCCGGGACTCCTACGAGCAGTACTTC. Protein translation: CASSSRDSYEQYF.